This TCR beta chain was sequenced in a study of long-term antiretroviral therapy in people with HIV. Study-wide background: It was about a decade before the 2015 immediate-ART recommendation that the earliest samples were taken.

This clone has just one count. What it recognizes is unknown. The libraries were made with immunoSEQ v3.0 at survey level. The method was immunoSEQ multiplex PCR; TCRdb's version includes in-frame clones alone and lacks a portion of them. The sample has under 30,000 clones, roughly 82% seen once. The CDR3 consists of 15 residues. Germline assignment: CDR1 MNHNS and CDR2 SASEGT. The trim removed 3 bases at V and 4 bases at J, leaving 8 bases unmatched. Study-level points and caveats: Drawn between the mid-2000s and the late 2010s, the blood was possibly obtained under older ART regimens. The study found narrower CDR3 length ranges in HIV repertoires than in controls. Post-ART samples showed increased diversity that remained below transplant donor control levels.

The chain combines TRBV6-1 with TRBJ1-1; 7 bases line up with TRBD1. The specimen was unsorted PBMCs, collected 1.1 years before starting antiretroviral therapy. The TCR sequence derives from a woman aged 25 to 39 with HIV. The CDR3 sequence is CASSEGQRITTEAFF. CDR3 nucleotide sequence: TGTGCCAGCAGTGAGGGACAGAGGATTACCACTGAAGCTTTCTTT.